The clone carrying this T cell receptor (beta chain) was detected once. CDR1 GTSNPN and CDR2 SVGIG come from the germline V gene (reference sequence). This CDR3 is 16 amino acids long. J was trimmed by 4 bases and V by 5 bases; bases with no gene match: 10. These data are taken from a study of T cell changes during pregnancy in multiple sclerosis. TCRdb's table, derived via immunoSEQ multiplex PCR, lists solely in-frame clones and lacks some. The data show fewer than 45,000 clones, with roughly 91% seen just once and around 7% held by the top ten. This chain links TRBV30 with TRBJ2-2; 10 bases line up with TRBD2. The receptor was derived from a female donor with multiple sclerosis, enrolled in a pregnancy study. The specimen comprised CD8+ T cells from peripheral blood mononuclear cells, sampled in the third trimester of pregnancy. CDR3 sequence (DNA): TGTGCCTGGGAAGGGAGCGGGGGGGCCTTCACCGGGGAGCTGTTTTTT. Amino acids: CAWEGSGGAFTGELFF.